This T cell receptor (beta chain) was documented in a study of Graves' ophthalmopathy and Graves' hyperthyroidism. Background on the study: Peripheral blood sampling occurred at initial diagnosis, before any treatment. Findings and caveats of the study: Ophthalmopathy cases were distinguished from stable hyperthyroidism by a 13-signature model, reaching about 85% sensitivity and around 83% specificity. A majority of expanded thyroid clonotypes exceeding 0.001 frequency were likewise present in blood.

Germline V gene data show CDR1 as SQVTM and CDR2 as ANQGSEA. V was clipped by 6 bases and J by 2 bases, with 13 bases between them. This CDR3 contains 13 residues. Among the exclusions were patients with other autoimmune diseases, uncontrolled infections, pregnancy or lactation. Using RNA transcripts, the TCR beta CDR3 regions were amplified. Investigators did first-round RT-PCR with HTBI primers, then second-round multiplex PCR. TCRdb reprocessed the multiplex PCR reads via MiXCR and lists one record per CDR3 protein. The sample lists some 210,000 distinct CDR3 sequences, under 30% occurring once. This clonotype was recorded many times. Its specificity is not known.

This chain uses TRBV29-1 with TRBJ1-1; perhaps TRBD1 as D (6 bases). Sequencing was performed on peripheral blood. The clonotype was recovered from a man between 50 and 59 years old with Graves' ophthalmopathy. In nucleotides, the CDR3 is TGCAGCGTAAATAGGGGGGATAACACTGAAGCTTTCTTT. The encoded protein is CSVNRGDNTEAFF. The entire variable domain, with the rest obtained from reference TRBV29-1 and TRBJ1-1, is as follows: SAVISQKPSRDICQRGTSLTIQCQVDSQVTMMFWYRQQPGQSLTLIATANQGSEATYESGFVIDKFPISRPNLTFSTLTVSNMSPEDSSIYLCSVNRGDNTEAFFGQGTRLTVV.